These 6 T cell receptor beta chains originate from one sample sequenced in a study of T cell clonality in common variable immunodeficiency. Measured with immunoSEQ multiplex PCR; TCRdb has only the in-frame clones, and not every one. In total the sample includes about 35,000 clones, none of them seen once. Sequenced input: peripheral blood mononuclear cells. Receptors were obtained from a person aged 18 to 75 in good health.

This clone has more than one count but fewer than ten. This may be a read error, as it is one base from a much larger clone. The read terminates 3 residues ahead of where the CDR3 ends, so the germline J gene completes it. The chain links TRBV30 to TRBJ2-2, with TRBD1 as a possible D gene (5 bases). Per the germline V gene, CDR1 is GTSNPN and CDR2 is SVGIG (reference sequence). CDR3 length: 13 residues. The DNA read from the CDR3 is TGTGCCTGGAGTGGCGGACATTACGAAAAG. It specifies CAWSGGHYEK. The CDR3, in full, reads CAWSGGHYEKLFF. Full variable domain (rest looked up from reference TRBV30 and TRBJ2-2): SQTIHQWPATLVQPVGSPLSLECTVEGTSNPNLYWYRQAAGRGLQLLFYSVGIGQISSEVPQNLSASRPQDRQFILSSKKLLLSDSGFYLCAWSGGHYEKLFFGEGSRLTVL.

This clone was recorded at least ten times. The read gets to within 3 residues of the CDR3 end, and the germline J gene fills in the rest. V usage is TRBV5-1 and J usage is TRBJ2-1, with 10 bases fitting TRBD2. The germline gives CDR1 SGHRS, CDR2 YFSETQ. The trim removed 3 bases at V and 4 bases at J, leaving 4 bases unmatched. The CDR3 extends over 15 amino acids. This CDR3 reads CASSWASGGYNEQFF. Partial CDR3 DNA: TGCGCCAGCAGCTGGGCTAGCGGGGGTTACAATGAG. The entire variable domain, with the rest obtained from reference TRBV5-1 and TRBJ2-1, is as follows: KAGVTQTPRYLIKTRGQQVTLSCSPISGHRSVSWYQQTPGQGLQFLFEYFSETQRNKGNFPGRFSGRQFSNSRSEMNVSTLELGDSALYLCASSWASGGYNEQFFGPGTRLTVL.

This clone was counted many times. The sequence runs out 3 residues before the end of the CDR3; the remainder is reconstructed from the germline J gene. V gene TRBV30 combines with J gene TRBJ1-1; D perhaps matches TRBD1 (5 bases). With 2 bases removed from V and 5 bases from J, the gap between germline ends came to 12 bases. The germline V gene has CDR1 GTSNPN and CDR2 SVGIG (reference sequence). The CDR3 totals 13 residues. CDR3 DNA, as far as it was read: TGTGCCTGGAGTCACATGGGGGGAACTGAA. It translates to CAWSHMGGTE. The CDR3 as a whole reads CAWSHMGGTEAFF.

This clone has ten or more counts. CDR3 protein: CSTQITSSYNEQFF. The DNA read from the CDR3 is TGCAGTACACAGATCACTAGCTCCTACAATGAG. The chain couples TRBV20-1 to TRBJ2-1; a possible D gene is TRBD2 (5 bases). The read comes to an end 3 residues before the CDR3 does, leaving the germline J gene to fill in the end. V lost 8 bases to trimming and J lost 0 bases, with 14 bases between them. The germline V gene encodes CDR1 DFQATT and CDR2 SNEGSKA (reference sequence). The CDR3 is made up of 14 amino acids.

This clone was counted many times. The read halts 3 residues ahead of the CDR3 end, with the missing end drawn from the germline J gene. The J gene is TRBJ2-2, the V gene TRBV6-1; maybe TRBD2 (6 bases). The V and J ends lost 3 bases and 5 bases respectively, with 10 bases between them. Germline V CDR1 and CDR2: MNHNS, SASEGT. CDR3 size: 14 residues. The CDR3 is CASSDQTSTGELFF. CDR3 bases read: TGTGCCAGCAGTGACCAGACTAGTACCGGGGAG.

This clone was picked up many times. The read gets to within 3 residues of the CDR3 end, and the germline J gene fills in the rest. The rearrangement joins TRBV10-3 to TRBJ2-1; TRBD2 matches 11 bases. This CDR3 has 14 residues. The V gene's germline CDR1 is ENHRY and CDR2 SYGVKD. After removal of 6 bases from V and 5 bases from J, the junction contained 3 bases not matched to a gene. Here the CDR3 reads CAISLLAGDNEQFF. The CDR3 DNA, read in part, is TGTGCCATCAGCCTACTAGCGGGAGACAATGAG.